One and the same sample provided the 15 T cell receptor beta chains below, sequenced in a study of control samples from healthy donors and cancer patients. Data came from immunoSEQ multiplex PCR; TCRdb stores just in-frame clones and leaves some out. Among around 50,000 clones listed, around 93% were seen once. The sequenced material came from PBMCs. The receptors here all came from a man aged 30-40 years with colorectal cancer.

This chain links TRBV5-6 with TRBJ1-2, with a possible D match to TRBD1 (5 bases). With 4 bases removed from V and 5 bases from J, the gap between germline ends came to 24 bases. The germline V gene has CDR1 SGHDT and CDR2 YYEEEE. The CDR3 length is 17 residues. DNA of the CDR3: TGTGCCAGCAGCCCCTTGGGGGGGACGGGAAATATATATGGCTACACCTTC. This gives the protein CASSPLGGTGNIYGYTF.

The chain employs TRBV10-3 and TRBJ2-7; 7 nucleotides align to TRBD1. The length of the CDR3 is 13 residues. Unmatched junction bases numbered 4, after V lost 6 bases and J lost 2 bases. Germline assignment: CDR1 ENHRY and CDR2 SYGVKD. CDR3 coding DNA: TGTGCCATCAGCCTGGACAGGACCTACGAGCAGTACTTC. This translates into CAISLDRTYEQYF.

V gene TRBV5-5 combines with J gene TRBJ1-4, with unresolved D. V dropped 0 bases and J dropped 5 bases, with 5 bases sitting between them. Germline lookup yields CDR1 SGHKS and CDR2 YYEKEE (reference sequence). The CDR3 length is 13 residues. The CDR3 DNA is TGTGCCAGCAGCTTGGCCCCGAATGAAAAACTGTTTTTT. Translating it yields CASSLAPNEKLFF.

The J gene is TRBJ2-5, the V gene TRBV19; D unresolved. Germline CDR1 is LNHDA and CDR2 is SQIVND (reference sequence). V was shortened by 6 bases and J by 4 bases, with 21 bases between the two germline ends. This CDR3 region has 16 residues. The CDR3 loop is CASSITKAIQGETQYF. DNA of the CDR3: TGTGCCAGTAGCATCACGAAGGCCATTCAAGGAGAGACCCAGTACTTC.

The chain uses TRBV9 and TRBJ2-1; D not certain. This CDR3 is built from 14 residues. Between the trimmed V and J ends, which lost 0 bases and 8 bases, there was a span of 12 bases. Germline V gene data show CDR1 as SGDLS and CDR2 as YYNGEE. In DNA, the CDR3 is TGTGCCAGCAGCGTAGAAGCGAGAAGGGATGAGCAGTTCTTC. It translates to CASSVEARRDEQFF.

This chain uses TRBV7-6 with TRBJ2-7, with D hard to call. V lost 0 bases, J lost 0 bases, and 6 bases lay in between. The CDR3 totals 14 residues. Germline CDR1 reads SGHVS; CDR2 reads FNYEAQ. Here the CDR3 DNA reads TGTGCCAGCAGCTTAGCAGATACCTCCTACGAGCAGTACTTC. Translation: CASSLADTSYEQYF.

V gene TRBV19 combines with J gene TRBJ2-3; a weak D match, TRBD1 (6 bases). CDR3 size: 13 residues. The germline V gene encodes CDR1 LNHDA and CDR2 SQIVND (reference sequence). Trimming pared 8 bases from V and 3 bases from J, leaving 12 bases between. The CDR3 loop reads CASRTGFTDTQYF. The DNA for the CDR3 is TGTGCCAGTCGCACAGGGTTTACAGATACGCAGTATTTT. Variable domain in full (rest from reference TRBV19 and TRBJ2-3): DGGITQSPKYLFRKEGQNVTLSCEQNLNHDAMYWYRQDPGQGLRLIYYSQIVNDFQKGDIAEGYSVSREKKESFPLTVTSAQKNPTAFYLCASRTGFTDTQYFGPGTRLTVL.

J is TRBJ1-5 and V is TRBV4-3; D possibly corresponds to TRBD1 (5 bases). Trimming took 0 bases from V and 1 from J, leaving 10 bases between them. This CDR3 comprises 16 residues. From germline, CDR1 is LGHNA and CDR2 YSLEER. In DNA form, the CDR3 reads TGCGCCAGCAGCCAAGAATGGGGGGTGAGCAATCAGCCCCAGCATTTT. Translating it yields CASSQEWGVSNQPQHF.

The CDR3 sequence is CASNPRGQSNEKLFF. Written as DNA, the CDR3 is TGTGCCAGCAACCCGAGGGGACAGAGTAATGAAAAACTGTTTTTT. This chain connects TRBV7-2 to TRBJ1-4; 7 bases are shared with TRBD1. The germline CDR1 and CDR2 sequences are SGHTA and FQGNSA. V shed 7 bases, J shed 4 bases, and the junction held 9 bases outside the gene matches. This CDR3 comprises 15 residues.

CDR3 nucleotide sequence: TGTGCCTGGAGTGTGGGCAGGGACTATGGCTACACCTTC. As protein: CAWSVGRDYGYTF. The chain couples TRBV30 to TRBJ1-2; TRBD1 might be the D (5 bases). Trimming cost V 0 bases and J 3 bases, with 8 bases left between them. Germline-derived CDR1 and CDR2 are GTSNPN and SVGIG (reference sequence). The CDR3 contains 13 residues.

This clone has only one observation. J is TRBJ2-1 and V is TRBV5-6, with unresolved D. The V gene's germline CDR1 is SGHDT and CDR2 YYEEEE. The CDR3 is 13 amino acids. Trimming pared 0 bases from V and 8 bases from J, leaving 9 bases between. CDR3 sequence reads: CASSLGGRDEQFF. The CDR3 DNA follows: TGTGCCAGCAGCTTGGGGGGTAGAGATGAGCAGTTCTTC.

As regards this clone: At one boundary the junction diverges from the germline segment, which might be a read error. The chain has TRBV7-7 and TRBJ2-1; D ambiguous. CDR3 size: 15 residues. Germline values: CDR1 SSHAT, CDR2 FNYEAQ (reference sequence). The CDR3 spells CASSLSQSSYNEQFF. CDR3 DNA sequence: TGTGCTAGCAGCTTAAGTCAAAGCTCCTACAATGAGCAGTTCTTC. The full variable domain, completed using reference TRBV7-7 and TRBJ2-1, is GAGVSQSPRYKVTKRGQDVTLRCDPISSHATLYWYQQALGQGPEFLTYFNYEAQPDKSGLPSDRFSAERPEGSISTLTIQRTEQRDSAMYRCASSLSQSSYNEQFFGPGTRLTVL.

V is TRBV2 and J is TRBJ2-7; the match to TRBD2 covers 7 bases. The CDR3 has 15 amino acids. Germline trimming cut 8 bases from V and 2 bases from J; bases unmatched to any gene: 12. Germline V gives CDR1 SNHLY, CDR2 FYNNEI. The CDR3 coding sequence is TGTGCCAGCCCGGGATGGGGGGGGAGAACCTACGAGCAGTACGTC. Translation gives CASPGWGGRTYEQYV.

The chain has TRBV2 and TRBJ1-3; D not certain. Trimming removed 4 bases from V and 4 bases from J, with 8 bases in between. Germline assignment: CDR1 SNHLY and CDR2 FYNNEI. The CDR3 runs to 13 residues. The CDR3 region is CASSGVEGNTIYF. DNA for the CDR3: TGTGCCAGCAGTGGGGTTGAAGGAAACACCATATATTTT.

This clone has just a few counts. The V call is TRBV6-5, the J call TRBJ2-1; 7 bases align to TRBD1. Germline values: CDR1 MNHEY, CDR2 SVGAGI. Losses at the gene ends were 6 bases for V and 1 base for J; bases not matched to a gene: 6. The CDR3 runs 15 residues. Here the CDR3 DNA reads TGTGCCAGCAGGAAGCAGGGGGTTTCCTACAATGAGCAGTTCTTC. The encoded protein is CASRKQGVSYNEQFF.